This is a list of T cell receptor beta chains from one sample in a study of control samples from healthy donors and cancer patients. This table comes from immunoSEQ multiplex PCR, and its TCRdb copy is limited to in-frame clones, with some not included. Here the sample spans about 130,000 clones, roughly 92% being singletons. Sequenced: PBMCs. These receptors all come from a man older than 75 with head and neck cancer. CDR3s include the opening cysteine and the closing phenylalanine or tryptophan. The D gene is left open where the match is weak. Expanded clones get a size class; other rows say once, few or many, or leave the size out.

>-|TRBJ2-7|21|TRBV23-1|-
TGCGCCAGCAGTCAATCGATTGTGAGACCGGGCTGTTTGAAGGGGTCCTACGAGCAGTACTTC
CASSQSIVRPGCLKGSYEQYF
>TRBD2|TRBJ2-7|17|TRBV7-8|-
TGTGCCAGCAGCGCGACGGGACTAGCGGGAACAGCCTACGAGCAGTACTTC
CASSATGLAGTAYEQYF
>-|TRBJ2-7|15|TRBV5-1|-
TGCGCCAGCAGCGACTTACAGGGGTCGGGGGACGAGCAGTACTTC
CASSDLQGSGDEQYF
>TRBD1|TRBJ1-1|17|TRBV10-2|-
TGCGCCAGCAGTGAGCCCTATTCCGGGACAGGGAGCGCTGAAGCTTTCTTT
CASSEPYSGTGSAEAFF
>-|TRBJ1-2|11|TRBV20-1|few
TGCAGTGCTTCAGGGGCTTATGGCTACACCTTC
CSASGAYGYTF
>TRBD2|TRBJ2-3|18|TRBV5-1|-
TGCGCCAGCAGCTACGGACTAGCGGGGGGGCTCATCCCAGATACGCAGTATTTT
CASSYGLAGGLIPDTQYF
>TRBD1|TRBJ1-2|15|TRBV6-6|-
TGTGCCAGCAGTTACCGGGACAGTCATTACTATGGCTACACCTTC
CASSYRDSHYYGYTF
>-|TRBJ1-4|15|TRBV9|-
TGTGCCAGCAGCCCCGTCGGCGCAACTAATGAAAAACTGTTTTTT
CASSPVGATNEKLFF
>-|TRBJ1-5|15|TRBV19|-
TGTGCCAGTAGTATTGTCACCAGGAGCAATCAGCCCCAGCATTTT
CASSIVTRSNQPQHF
>TRBD1|TRBJ2-2|17|TRBV5-1|-
TGCGCCAGCAGCTTGGCAGGCAGGGGGACGAACACCGGGGAGCTGTTTTTT
CASSLAGRGTNTGELFF
>-|TRBJ2-5|12|TRBV2|-
TGTGCCAGCAGTGCAGAAGTGGAGACCCAGTACTTC
CASSAEVETQYF
>TRBD2|TRBJ2-1|15|TRBV5-5|-
TGTGCCAGCAGCGGACTAGCGGGGGCGTACAATGAGCAGTTCTTC
CASSGLAGAYNEQFF
>-|TRBJ2-7|17|TRBV21-1|-
TGTGCCAGCAGCTCCCCGGGGACTAGCGGGTCATTCTACGAGCAGTACTTC
CASSSPGTSGSFYEQYF
>TRBD1|TRBJ2-1|13|TRBV24-1|-
TGTGCCACCAGTGACAGGGGTGCGACAGGGTTTTTCTTC
CATSDRGATGFFF
>TRBD1|TRBJ1-5|16|TRBV4-1|once
TGCGCCAGCAGCCGATTTACAGGGGTGGGCAATCAGCCCCAGCATTTT
CASSRFTGVGNQPQHF
>-|TRBJ2-1|14|TRBV10-1|-
TGCGCCAGCAGTGAGTCCAGCTCATACAATGAGCAGTTCTTC
CASSESSSYNEQFF
>-|TRBJ2-7|14|TRBV9|-
TGTGCCAGCAGCGTAGGTCCTAACTCCTACGAGCAGTACTTC
CASSVGPNSYEQYF